This entry lists 6 T cell receptor beta chains sequenced from one sample in a study of blood T cell repertoires in COVID-19. Libraries were prepared by immunoSEQ multiplex PCR; TCRdb keeps only in-frame clonotypes and omits some of them. The sample lists some 160,000 clones; just under 80% were seen once. Sequenced sample: peripheral blood. These receptor sequences come from a woman aged 80 or older with acute or convalescent COVID-19.

The rearrangement uses TRBV5-6 and TRBJ1-3; D call uncertain. CDR1 is SGHDT and CDR2 is YYEEEE in the germline V gene. The V end lost 5 bases, the J end lost 8 bases, and 14 bases lay between the germline ends. The CDR3 length is 13 residues. CDR3 nucleotide sequence: TGTGCCAGCAGGACGGTATCTGAGGACACCATATATTTT. Protein product: CASRTVSEDTIYF.

This rearrangement joins TRBV30 to TRBJ1-1, with D possibly TRBD1 on 5 matching bases. This CDR3 spans 15 amino acids. Trimming stripped 1 base from V and 3 bases from J, with 15 bases between. CDR1 is GTSNPN, CDR2 SVGIG, per germline (reference sequence). CDR3: CAWSAAGAGYTEAFF. As DNA, the CDR3 is TGTGCCTGGAGTGCCGCCGGCGCAGGGTACACTGAAGCTTTCTTT.

This clone was counted once. The chain carries TRBV2 and TRBJ1-3; D unclear. The CDR3 contains 14 residues. CDR1 is SNHLY and CDR2 is FYNNEI in the germline V gene. Trimming took 7 bases from V and 1 from J, leaving 11 bases between them. The CDR3 DNA sequence: TGTGCCAGCACCGGGTCGATTTCTGGAAACACCATATATTTT. It encodes CASTGSISGNTIYF. Using reference TRBV2 and TRBJ1-3 for the parts outside the CDR3, the full variable domain is EPEVTQTPSHQVTQMGQEVILRCVPISNHLYFYWYRQILGQKVEFLVSFYNNEISEKSEIFDDQFSVERPDGSNFTLKIRSTKLEDSAMYFCASTGSISGNTIYFGEGSWLTVV.

V gene TRBV19 combines with J gene TRBJ1-1; D possibly corresponds to TRBD1 (5 bases). The length of the CDR3 is 13 residues. Germline V gene lookup returns CDR1 LNHDA and CDR2 SQIVND (reference sequence). V was pared by 3 bases and J by 3 bases, with 8 bases between. The CDR3 sequence is CASSMGRDTEAFF. DNA for the CDR3: TGTGCCAGTAGTATGGGCAGGGACACTGAAGCTTTCTTT.

This chain links TRBV11-2 with TRBJ2-1; 8 bases are a match to TRBD2. V lost 5 bases, J lost 6 bases, and 9 bases stayed unmatched. This CDR3 is built from 15 residues. Per germline, CDR1 SGHAT and CDR2 FQNNGV. DNA for the CDR3: TGTGCCAGCAGCGCTAGCGGGTCGGGGATCAATGAGCAGTTCTTC. This translates into CASSASGSGINEQFF.

The gene calls are TRBV7-9 and TRBJ2-1; D unresolved. The CDR3 extends over 16 amino acids. Germline loops: CDR1 SEHNR, CDR2 FQNEAQ (reference sequence). V was shortened by 3 bases and J by 0 bases, with 12 bases between the two germline ends. The CDR3 region is CASSFFRRSSYNEQFF. CDR3 bases: TGTGCCAGCAGCTTTTTTAGAAGGAGCTCCTACAATGAGCAGTTCTTC.